This T cell receptor (beta chain) originates from a study of graft-versus-host responses after intestinal transplantation. Overall study: Recipients were given multivisceral, liver-intestinal, or isolated intestinal transplants. All recipients got anti-thymocyte globulin induction, then tacrolimus and steroids for about 3 years.

Some clones are missing from TCRdb's copy, which holds only in-frame ones; the method was immunoSEQ multiplex PCR. The data show 140,000 or so clones, 80% to 95% seen once. Study results and limitations: Peak circulating GvH clone levels were associated with early post-transplant HvG declines. Detected in recipient marrow were GvH clones, some of which were first observed in ileum or blood.

Germline values: CDR1 GTSNPN, CDR2 SVGIG (reference sequence). V lost 5 bases and J 0 bases, leaving 14 bases between the germline ends. The CDR3 has 15 residues. A note on this clone: The target antigen is unknown.

The sequenced sample was unstimulated CD4+ T cells sorted from spleen or lymph node cells, obtained before intestinal transplant. The sequence derives from a human donor who received an intestinal transplant. The gene calls are TRBV30 and TRBJ1-5, with D hard to call. The CDR3 DNA reads as TGTGCCTGGCAACCTGGGGATTATAGCAATCAGCCCCAGCATTTT. This sequence encodes CAWQPGDYSNQPQHF.